Presented here are 22 T cell receptor beta chains from one specimen sequenced in a study of cytomegalovirus exposure and HLA in healthy donors. The data were produced by immunoSEQ multiplex PCR, yet TCRdb's version contains in-frame clones alone and is incomplete. The table records roughly 62,000 clones, 91% of them present only once. Sample: PBMCs. These receptors were obtained from a woman aged 25 to 39 in good health and CMV-seronegative.

J is TRBJ2-7 and V is TRBV7-3, with 10 bases fitting TRBD2. J lost 5 bases, V lost 0 bases, and 13 bases had no gene match. In germline, CDR1 is SGHTA, CDR2 FQGTGA. The CDR3 is 18 amino acids. The CDR3 region has the DNA TGTGCCAGCAGCTTAACGCCTAGCGGGGGTGAACGGGGCCACGAGCAGTACTTC. It codes for CASSLTPSGGERGHEQYF.

The V gene is TRBV6-1, the J gene TRBJ1-3; D perhaps matches TRBD1 (6 bases). The CDR3 sequence is 17 residues long. Germline CDR1 and CDR2: MNHNS and SASEGT. Trimming cost V 2 bases and J 0 bases, with 14 bases left between them. The chain's CDR3 is CASSEWGQPSSGNTIYF. The CDR3 DNA sequence: TGTGCCAGCAGTGAATGGGGGCAGCCTAGCTCTGGAAACACCATATATTTT.

A single count supports this clone. J is TRBJ2-7 and V is TRBV25-1, with D perhaps TRBD2 (6 bases). Trimming took off 3 bases at V and 3 bases at J, with 9 bases between the two ends. Germline CDR1 and CDR2: MGHDK and SYGVNS. This CDR3 contains 13 residues. Written as DNA, the CDR3 is TGTGCCAGCAGTGACCCGGACTACTACGAGCAGTACTTC. Translated, it gives CASSDPDYYEQYF.

DNA of the CDR3: TGTGCCAGCAGTTACCGGGAGACCCAGTACTTC. Protein sequence: CASSYRETQYF. J is TRBJ2-5 and V is TRBV6-5, with unresolved D. Deletions cut 2 bases from V and 5 bases from J, with 3 bases between. CDR1 is MNHEY and CDR2 is SVGAGI in the germline V gene. The CDR3 sequence is 11 residues long.

V usage is TRBV29-1 and J usage is TRBJ1-1; D not resolved. The CDR3 has 13 residues. Germline V gives CDR1 SQVTM, CDR2 ANQGSEA. V lost 6 bases and J 1 base, leaving 12 bases between the germline ends. In DNA form, the CDR3 reads TGCAGCGTCGAACCTAGCGGGAACACTGAAGCTTTCTTT. This encodes CSVEPSGNTEAFF.

This clone was observed a single time. This chain joins TRBV28 and TRBJ1-1, with D perhaps TRBD1 (6 bases). The CDR3 totals 15 residues. CDR1 and CDR2 (germline): MDHEN, SYDVKM. V was pared by 6 bases and J by 2 bases, with 16 bases between. CDR3 loop: CASRESGDVNTEAFF. CDR3 DNA sequence: TGTGCCAGCAGAGAATCAGGGGACGTAAACACTGAAGCTTTCTTT.

The chain has TRBV4-1 and TRBJ2-1, with 10 positions matching TRBD2. Trimming at V came to 4 bases and at J to 9 bases, leaving 9 bases not matched to a gene. The V gene's germline CDR1 is MGHRA and CDR2 YSYEKL. The CDR3 is 15 residues long. The CDR3, as DNA: TGCGCCAGCAGCCCAAGTAGCGGGAGGACGTTTGAGCAGTTCTTC. This encodes CASSPSSGRTFEQFF.

J is TRBJ1-5 and V is TRBV9; 7 bases align to TRBD1. J was trimmed by 4 bases and V by 3 bases; bases with no gene match: 7. This CDR3 has 15 amino acids. Germline assignment: CDR1 SGDLS and CDR2 YYNGEE. This CDR3 reads CASSAETGNNQPQHF. The DNA of the CDR3 is TGTGCCAGCAGCGCTGAGACAGGGAATAATCAGCCCCAGCATTTT.

The chain couples TRBV10-2 to TRBJ2-7; 9 bases align to TRBD2. Germline CDR1 WSHSY, CDR2 SAAADI. The CDR3 covers 15 residues. V lost 6 bases and J lost 3; bases outside the gene matches: 9. The CDR3 sequence: CASRRIAGALYEQYF. The CDR3 nucleotides read TGCGCCAGCAGACGGATAGCGGGAGCTCTCTACGAGCAGTACTTC.

This chain joins TRBV15 and TRBJ1-3; D possibly corresponds to TRBD1 (6 bases). Germline V gives CDR1 LNHNV, CDR2 YYDKDF (reference sequence). The CDR3 runs 16 residues. Trimming took off 1 base at V and 1 base at J, with 11 bases between the two ends. The DNA for the CDR3 is TGTGCCACCAGCAGAGGAACAGGGCTATCTGGAAACACCATATATTTT. It specifies CATSRGTGLSGNTIYF. The full variable domain, with the rest looked up from reference TRBV15 and TRBJ1-3, is DAMVIQNPRYQVTQFGKPVTLSCSQTLNHNVMYWYQQKSSQAPKLLFHYYDKDFNNEADTPDNFQSRRPNTSFCFLDIRSPGLGDTAMYLCATSRGTGLSGNTIYFGEGSWLTVV.

The V gene is TRBV4-1, the J gene TRBJ1-4, with 8 positions matching TRBD1. The ends lost 2 bases at V and 2 bases at J; junction bases unmatched: 1. The V gene's germline CDR1 is MGHRA and CDR2 YSYEKL. The CDR3 extends over 15 amino acids. The CDR3 here is CASSQNRGTNEKLFF. The CDR3 DNA reads TGCGCCAGCAGCCAAAACAGGGGGACTAATGAAAAACTGTTTTTT.

This clone was picked up one time. This sequence joins TRBV7-6 and TRBJ2-2; 8 bases are shared with TRBD2. The V and J ends lost 9 bases and 4 bases, in that order; junction bases with no gene match: 13. The CDR3 runs to 16 residues. From germline, CDR1 is SGHVS and CDR2 FNYEAQ. CDR3 region: CASASPGGPGTGELFF. The CDR3 DNA reads TGTGCCAGTGCATCCCCGGGAGGGCCGGGCACCGGGGAGCTGTTTTTT.

CDR3: CSARQRDTQYF. The CDR3 DNA sequence: TGCAGTGCTAGGCAGCGAGATACGCAGTATTTT. The chain couples TRBV20-1 to TRBJ2-3; D is unresolved. V lost 3 bases, J lost 5 bases, and 6 bases lay in between. This CDR3 region has 11 residues. CDR1 and CDR2 from the germline V gene are DFQATT and SNEGSKA (reference sequence).

The V gene is TRBV2, the J gene TRBJ2-3; a possible D gene is TRBD2 (6 bases). The CDR3 spans 17 residues. CDR1 and CDR2 from the germline V gene are SNHLY and FYNNEI. V lost 9 bases and J 2 bases, leaving 24 bases between the germline ends. CDR3 coding DNA: TGTGCCAGGCGGACGAGAAGCCGACTAGACCTCACAGATACGCAGTATTTT. This translates into CARRTRSRLDLTDTQYF.

Here the CDR3 reads CAISEPSKTYNEQFF. CDR3 coding DNA: TGTGCCATCAGTGAGCCCTCTAAAACCTACAATGAGCAGTTCTTC. The J gene is TRBJ2-1, the V gene TRBV10-3; D call uncertain. V was cut by 2 bases and J by 2 bases, with 10 bases left in between. The CDR3 covers 15 residues. The germline gives CDR1 ENHRY, CDR2 SYGVKD.

V and J are TRBV4-3 and TRBJ2-1; the D gene is possibly TRBD1 (5 bases). The germline V and J ends were trimmed by 0 bases and 8 bases, with 11 bases remaining between them. This CDR3 spans 14 amino acids. Germline assignment: CDR1 LGHNA and CDR2 YSLEER. The CDR3 DNA is TGCGCCAGCAGCCAAGAGAGGCAGGGCTATGAGCAGTTCTTC. This gives the protein CASSQERQGYEQFF.

The chain carries TRBV7-8 and TRBJ2-7, with D hard to call. This CDR3 is built from 12 residues. The V gene lost 2 bases and the J gene lost 3 bases, with 5 bases spanning the gap. Germline CDR1 is SGHVS and CDR2 is FQNEAQ. The CDR3 coding sequence is TGTGCCAGCAGCTTAAGAGACTACGAGCAGTACTTC. Translation gives CASSLRDYEQYF.

The chain has TRBV18 and TRBJ2-7; 7 bases line up with TRBD1. Trimming removed 4 bases from V and 3 bases from J; junction bases left unmatched: 6. This CDR3 is built from 14 residues. From germline, CDR1 is KGHSH and CDR2 LQKENI. Written as DNA, the CDR3 is TGTGCCAGCTCACAACAGGGGATAAGCTACGAGCAGTACTTC. It specifies CASSQQGISYEQYF.

This chain connects TRBV7-3 to TRBJ2-2; no clear D. The CDR3 runs 13 residues. Germline assignment: CDR1 SGHTA and CDR2 FQGTGA. V was trimmed by 1 base and J by 6 bases, leaving 6 bases between them. The CDR3 protein is CASSLIVPGELFF. Here the CDR3 DNA reads TGTGCCAGCAGCTTAATCGTCCCCGGGGAGCTGTTTTTT.

CDR3 coding DNA: TGTGCCAGCTCACAGCTACTAGGGAAGGAAGGCGAGCAGTACTTC. Encoded protein: CASSQLLGKEGEQYF. The chain uses TRBV18 and TRBJ2-7; D is perhaps TRBD2 (5 bases). V lost 4 bases to trimming and J lost 6 bases, with 19 bases between them. The V gene's germline CDR1 is KGHSH and CDR2 LQKENI. CDR3 length: 15 amino acids.

Of note for this clone: Other DNA sequences in the same sample also yield this CDR3. The V gene is TRBV6-5, the J gene TRBJ1-2; maybe TRBD1 (6 bases). Trimming shortened V by 4 bases and J by 4 bases, and 7 bases separated the two germline ends. There are 12 residues in the CDR3. The germline CDR1 and CDR2 sequences are MNHEY and SVGAGI. CDR3 sequence: CASSLQGYGYTF. As DNA, the CDR3 is TGTGCCAGCAGTTTACAGGGCTATGGCTACACCTTC.

This clone showed up just once. This chain joins TRBV25-1 and TRBJ2-1; D is possibly TRBD1 (5 bases). CDR3 length equals 15 residues. Germline CDR1 MGHDK, CDR2 SYGVNS. V lost 3 bases and J 4 bases, leaving 13 bases between the germline ends. DNA for the CDR3: TGTGCCAGCAGTGAGCAGGGCTCAGGGTACAATGAGCAGTTCTTC. Translating gives CASSEQGSGYNEQFF.